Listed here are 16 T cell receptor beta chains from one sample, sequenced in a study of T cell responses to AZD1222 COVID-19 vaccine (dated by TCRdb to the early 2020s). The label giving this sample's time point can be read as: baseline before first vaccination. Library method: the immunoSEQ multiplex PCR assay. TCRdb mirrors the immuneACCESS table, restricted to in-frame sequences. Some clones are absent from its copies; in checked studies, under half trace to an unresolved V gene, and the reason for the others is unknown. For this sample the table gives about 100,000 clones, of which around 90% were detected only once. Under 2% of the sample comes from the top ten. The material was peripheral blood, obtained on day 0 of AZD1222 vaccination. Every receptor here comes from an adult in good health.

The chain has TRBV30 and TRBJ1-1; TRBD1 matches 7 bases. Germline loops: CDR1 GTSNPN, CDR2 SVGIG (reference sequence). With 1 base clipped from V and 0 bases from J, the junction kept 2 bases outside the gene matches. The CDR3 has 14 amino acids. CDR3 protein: CAWSGDSLNTEAFF. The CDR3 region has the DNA TGTGCCTGGAGTGGGGACAGCTTGAACACTGAAGCTTTCTTT.

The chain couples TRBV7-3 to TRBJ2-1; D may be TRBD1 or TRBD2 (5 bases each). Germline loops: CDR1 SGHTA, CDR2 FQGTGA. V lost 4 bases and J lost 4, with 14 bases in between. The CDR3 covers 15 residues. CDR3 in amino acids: CASSSRLGDYNEQFF. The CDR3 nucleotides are TGTGCCAGCAGCTCAAGACTGGGGGATTACAATGAGCAGTTCTTC. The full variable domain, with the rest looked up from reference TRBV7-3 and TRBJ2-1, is GAGVSQTPSNKVTEKGKYVELRCDPISGHTALYWYRQSLGQGPEFLIYFQGTGAADDSGLPNDRFFAVRPEGSVSTLKIQRTERGDSAVYLCASSSRLGDYNEQFFGPGTRLTVL.

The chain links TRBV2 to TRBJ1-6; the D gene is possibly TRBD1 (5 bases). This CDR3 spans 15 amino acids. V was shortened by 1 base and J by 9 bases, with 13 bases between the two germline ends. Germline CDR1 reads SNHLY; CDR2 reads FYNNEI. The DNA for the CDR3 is TGTGCCAGCAGTGAAGGGCCGGGGGATAGTTCACCCCTCCACTTT. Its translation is CASSEGPGDSSPLHF.

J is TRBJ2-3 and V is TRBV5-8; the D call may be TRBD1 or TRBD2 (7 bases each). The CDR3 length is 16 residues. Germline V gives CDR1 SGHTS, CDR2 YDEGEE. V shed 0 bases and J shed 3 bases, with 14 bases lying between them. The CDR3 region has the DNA TGTGCCAGCAGCTTGGACAGGGGAGGGCGAACAGATACGCAGTATTTT. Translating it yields CASSLDRGGRTDTQYF.

CDR3 in amino acids: CASSYPKGGGLNGYTF. In DNA form, the CDR3 reads TGTGCCAGCAGTTACCCCAAAGGCGGAGGGTTAAATGGCTACACCTTC. This rearrangement joins TRBV6-2 or TRBV6-3 to TRBJ1-2; the D is unclear. CDR1 and CDR2 from the germline V gene are MNHEY and SVGEGT. V lost 2 bases, J lost 6 bases, and 19 bases lay in between. There are 16 residues in the CDR3.

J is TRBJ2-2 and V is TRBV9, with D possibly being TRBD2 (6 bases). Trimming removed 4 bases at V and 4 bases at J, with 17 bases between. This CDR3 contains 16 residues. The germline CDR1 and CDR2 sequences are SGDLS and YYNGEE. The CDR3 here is CASSPVGGAGTGELFF. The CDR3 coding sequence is TGTGCCAGCAGCCCAGTCGGGGGAGCTGGCACCGGGGAGCTGTTTTTT.

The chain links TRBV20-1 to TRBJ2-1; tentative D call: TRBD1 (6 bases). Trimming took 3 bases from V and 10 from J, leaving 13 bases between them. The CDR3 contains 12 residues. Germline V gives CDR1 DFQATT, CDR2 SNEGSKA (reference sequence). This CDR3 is CSASGQPGEQFF. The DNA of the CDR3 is TGCAGTGCTAGTGGACAGCCCGGAGAGCAGTTCTTC.

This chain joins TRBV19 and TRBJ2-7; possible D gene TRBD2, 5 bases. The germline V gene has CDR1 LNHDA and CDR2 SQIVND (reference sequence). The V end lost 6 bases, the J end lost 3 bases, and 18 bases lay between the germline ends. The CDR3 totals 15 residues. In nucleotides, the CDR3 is TGTGCCAGTAGAATAAGCGGCGGCGCATACTACGAGCAGTACTTC. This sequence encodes CASRISGGAYYEQYF.

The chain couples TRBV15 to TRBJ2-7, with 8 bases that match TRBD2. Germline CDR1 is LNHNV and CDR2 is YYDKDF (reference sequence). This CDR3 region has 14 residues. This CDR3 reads CGPNSGIEALEQYF. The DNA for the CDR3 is TGTGGACCGAATAGCGGGATTGAAGCCCTCGAGCAGTACTTC.

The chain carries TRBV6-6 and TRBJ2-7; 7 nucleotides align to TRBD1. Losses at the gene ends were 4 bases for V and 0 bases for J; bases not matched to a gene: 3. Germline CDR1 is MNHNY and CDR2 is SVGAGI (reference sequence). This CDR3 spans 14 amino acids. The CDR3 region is CASSSPGGSYEQYF. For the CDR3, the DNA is TGTGCCAGCAGTTCCCCAGGGGGCTCCTACGAGCAGTACTTC.

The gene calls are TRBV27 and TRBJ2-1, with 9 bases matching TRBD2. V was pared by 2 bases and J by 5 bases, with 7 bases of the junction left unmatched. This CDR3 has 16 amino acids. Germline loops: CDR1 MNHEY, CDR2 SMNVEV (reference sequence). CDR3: CASSLGSTSGNNEQFF. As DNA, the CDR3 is TGTGCCAGCAGTTTAGGATCGACTAGCGGCAACAATGAGCAGTTCTTC.

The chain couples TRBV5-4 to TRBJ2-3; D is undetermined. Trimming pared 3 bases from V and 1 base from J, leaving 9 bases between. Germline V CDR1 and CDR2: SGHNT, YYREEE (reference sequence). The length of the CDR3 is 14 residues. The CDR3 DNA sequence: TGTGCCAGCAGCTCCCCCGGAGGCACAGATACGCAGTATTTT. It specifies CASSSPGGTDTQYF. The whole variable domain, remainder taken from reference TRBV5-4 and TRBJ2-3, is ETGVTQSPTHLIKTRGQQVTLRCSSQSGHNTVSWYQQALGQGPQFIFQYYREEENGRGNFPPRFSGLQFPNYSSELNVNALELDDSALYLCASSSPGGTDTQYFGPGTRLTVL.

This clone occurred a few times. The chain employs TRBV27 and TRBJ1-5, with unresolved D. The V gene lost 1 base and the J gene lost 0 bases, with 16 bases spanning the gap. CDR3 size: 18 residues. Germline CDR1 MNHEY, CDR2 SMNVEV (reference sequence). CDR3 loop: CASSLYPPGGYSNQPQHF. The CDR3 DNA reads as TGTGCCAGCAGTTTATACCCCCCCGGCGGGTATAGCAATCAGCCCCAGCATTTT.

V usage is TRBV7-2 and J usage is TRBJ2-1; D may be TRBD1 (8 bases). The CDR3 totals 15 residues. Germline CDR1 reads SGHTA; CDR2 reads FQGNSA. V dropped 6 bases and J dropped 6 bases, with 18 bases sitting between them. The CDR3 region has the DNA TGTGCCAGCAGACAGGGGGGCGGGAGAGTCAATGAGCAGTTCTTC. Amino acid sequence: CASRQGGGRVNEQFF.

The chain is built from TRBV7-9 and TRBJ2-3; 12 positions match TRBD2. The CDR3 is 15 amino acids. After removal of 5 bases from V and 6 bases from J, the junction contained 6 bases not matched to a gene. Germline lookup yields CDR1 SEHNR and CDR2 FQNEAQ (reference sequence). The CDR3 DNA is TGTGCCAGCAGCGTGACTAGCGGGAGTGTGGATACGCAGTATTTT. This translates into CASSVTSGSVDTQYF.

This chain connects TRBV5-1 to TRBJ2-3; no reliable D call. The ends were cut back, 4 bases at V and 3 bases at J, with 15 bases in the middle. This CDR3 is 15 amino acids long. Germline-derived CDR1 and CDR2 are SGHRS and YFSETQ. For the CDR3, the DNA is TGCGCCAGCAGCACGCCGACGGAGACTACAGATACGCAGTATTTT. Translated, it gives CASSTPTETTDTQYF. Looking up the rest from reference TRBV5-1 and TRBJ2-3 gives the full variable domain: KAGVTQTPRYLIKTRGQQVTLSCSPISGHRSVSWYQQTPGQGLQFLFEYFSETQRNKGNFPGRFSGRQFSNSRSEMNVSTLELGDSALYLCASSTPTETTDTQYFGPGTRLTVL.